Each of the 25 T cell receptor beta chains below was sequenced from the same sample in a study of cytomegalovirus exposure and HLA in healthy donors. The primer mix had 60 Vbeta and 13 Jbeta primers. Clones were sequenced by immunoSEQ multiplex PCR, and TCRdb holds only the in-frame ones, with some missing. The sample lists some 150,000 clones, over 65% occurring once. The sample was PBMCs. The receptors derive from a man aged 18 to 30 in good health and CMV-seropositive.

The chain has TRBV27 and TRBJ2-3; 8 nucleotides align to TRBD2. The CDR3 runs to 16 residues. V lost 5 bases to trimming and J lost 6 bases; unmatched junction nucleotides: 13. The V gene's germline CDR1 is MNHEY and CDR2 SMNVEV (reference sequence). The CDR3 sequence is CASSINPGLGVDTQYF. In DNA, the CDR3 is TGTGCCAGCAGTATTAACCCGGGACTAGGTGTGGATACGCAGTATTTT.

Turning to this clone: This same CDR3 is encoded by further DNA sequences in the sample. The chain uses TRBV27 and TRBJ1-1; maybe TRBD1 (6 bases). CDR3 length equals 13 residues. V was pared by 3 bases and J by 3 bases, with 8 bases between. Germline assignment: CDR1 MNHEY and CDR2 SMNVEV (reference sequence). The CDR3 region is CASSFSGDTEAFF. In DNA form, the CDR3 reads TGTGCCAGCAGTTTCTCAGGGGACACTGAAGCTTTCTTT.

The V call is TRBV5-1, the J call TRBJ2-1; D possibly corresponds to TRBD1 (5 bases). Per germline, CDR1 SGHRS and CDR2 YFSETQ. V was shortened by 0 bases and J by 8 bases, with 12 bases between the two germline ends. This CDR3 has 14 amino acids. For the CDR3, the DNA is TGCGCCAGCAGCTTGGTAGCATGGGGCGATGAGCAGTTCTTC. As protein: CASSLVAWGDEQFF.

This chain links TRBV6-1 with TRBJ2-2, with D perhaps TRBD1 (5 bases). The length of the CDR3 is 14 residues. Germline CDR1 reads MNHNS; CDR2 reads SASEGT. Trimming cost V 7 bases and J 0 bases, with 9 bases left between them. The CDR3 sequence: CASMVQANTGELFF. For the CDR3, the DNA is TGTGCCAGCATGGTACAGGCGAACACCGGGGAGCTGTTTTTT.

The chain joins TRBV9 to TRBJ1-1, with unresolved D. From germline, CDR1 is SGDLS and CDR2 YYNGEE. The length of the CDR3 is 14 residues. V was pared by 3 bases and J by 4 bases, with 13 bases between. The CDR3 DNA reads TGTGCCAGCAGCGCCGCTGGGTGGAGCACTGAAGCTTTCTTT. Protein product: CASSAAGWSTEAFF.

The chain carries TRBV6-7 and TRBJ1-1, with D possibly matching TRBD1 (6 bases). TRBV6-7 is filed as an ORF, its function uncertain. The length of the CDR3 is 13 residues. Between the trimmed V and J ends, which lost 9 bases and 6 bases, there was a span of 17 bases. The CDR3 DNA reads TGTGCCAGATCTTCAGGGGCGCAGGCTGAAGCTTTCTTT. This encodes CARSSGAQAEAFF.

This sequence joins TRBV2 and TRBJ2-2; 9 nucleotides agree with TRBD1. The germline gives CDR1 SNHLY, CDR2 FYNNEI. The CDR3 loop spans 13 amino acids. Trimming took 7 bases from V and 5 from J; bases not matched to a gene: 2. CDR3 sequence: CASTGQGTGELFF. In nucleotides, the CDR3 is TGTGCCAGCACGGGACAGGGAACCGGGGAGCTGTTTTTT.

The rearrangement links TRBV19 to TRBJ2-1; tentative D call: TRBD2 (5 bases). In germline, CDR1 is LNHDA, CDR2 SQIVND (reference sequence). V gave up 0 bases and J gave up 3 bases, with 9 bases separating them. The CDR3 is made up of 15 amino acids. The CDR3 loop reads CASSIDGVIYNEQFF. In nucleotides, the CDR3 is TGTGCCAGTAGTATAGACGGGGTAATCTACAATGAGCAGTTCTTC.

The rearrangement links TRBV5-6 to TRBJ1-2, with 7 bases lining up with TRBD1. The CDR3 has 14 residues. Germline loops: CDR1 SGHDT, CDR2 YYEEEE. V lost 4 bases to trimming and J lost 8 bases; unmatched junction nucleotides: 11. The CDR3 sequence is CASSPPPQGDGYTF. Written as DNA, the CDR3 is TGTGCCAGCAGCCCCCCACCCCAGGGGGACGGCTACACCTTC.

This clone occurred a few times. The chain combines TRBV2 with TRBJ1-3; no clear D gene. This CDR3 is 16 amino acids long. Per germline, CDR1 SNHLY and CDR2 FYNNEI. V was cut by 2 bases and J by 8 bases, with 19 bases left in between. DNA for the CDR3: TGTGCCAGCAGTGAAATTGAGCAGAGAGGGTGGGACACCATATATTTT. It codes for CASSEIEQRGWDTIYF.

V and J are TRBV5-4 and TRBJ2-5, with 9 bases fitting TRBD2. In germline, CDR1 is SGHNT, CDR2 YYREEE (reference sequence). With 4 bases clipped from V and 1 base from J, the junction kept 2 bases outside the gene matches. CDR3 length: 14 amino acids. CDR3 residues: CASSPTSGQETQYF. The CDR3 DNA sequence: TGTGCCAGCAGCCCGACTAGCGGCCAAGAGACCCAGTACTTC.

The J gene is TRBJ2-7, the V gene TRBV6-1; tentatively, D is TRBD2 (5 bases). CDR1 and CDR2 from the germline V gene are MNHNS and SASEGT. The CDR3 contains 14 residues. Trimming shortened V by 11 bases and J by 6 bases, and 23 bases separated the two germline ends. CDR3 in amino acids: CAGGGIGGTSEQYF. In nucleotides, the CDR3 is TGTGCCGGCGGTGGGATAGGAGGTACCTCCGAGCAGTACTTC.

The chain is built from TRBV6-1 and TRBJ1-2; D ambiguous. Germline CDR1 MNHNS, CDR2 SASEGT. Trimming cost V 4 bases and J 5 bases, with 11 bases left between them. The CDR3 spans 13 residues. The CDR3 is CASSGFARYGYTF. CDR3 DNA: TGTGCCAGCAGTGGTTTTGCGAGGTATGGCTACACCTTC.

The J gene is TRBJ1-5, the V gene TRBV28; possibly TRBD1 for D (5 bases). The CDR3 is 15 amino acids. V lost 6 bases and J 7 bases, leaving 19 bases between the germline ends. Looked up from germline, CDR1 is MDHEN and CDR2 is SYDVKM. For the CDR3, the DNA is TGTGCCAGCAGACTCCCCGGGAGCTGGGGGCAGCCCCAGCATTTT. Encoded protein: CASRLPGSWGQPQHF.

V usage is TRBV5-1 and J usage is TRBJ1-5; 7 bases are a match to TRBD1. Germline CDR1 reads SGHRS; CDR2 reads YFSETQ. Trimming at V came to 4 bases and at J to 0 bases, leaving 4 bases not matched to a gene. The CDR3 has 15 amino acids. As DNA, the CDR3 is TGCGCCAGCAGCCCGGGACAGTATAGCAATCAGCCCCAGCATTTT. Its protein product is CASSPGQYSNQPQHF. Supplemented by reference TRBV5-1 and TRBJ1-5, the full variable domain reads KAGVTQTPRYLIKTRGQQVTLSCSPISGHRSVSWYQQTPGQGLQFLFEYFSETQRNKGNFPGRFSGRQFSNSRSEMNVSTLELGDSALYLCASSPGQYSNQPQHFGDGTRLSIL.

This clone occurred many times. The genes are TRBV5-6 and TRBJ2-7, with TRBD2 identical over 14 bases. Unmatched junction bases numbered 3, after V lost 0 bases and J lost 4 bases. CDR1 is SGHDT, CDR2 YYEEEE, per germline. This CDR3 spans 16 amino acids. CDR3 sequence: CASSLGGLAGVYEQYF. CDR3 sequence (DNA): TGTGCCAGCAGCTTGGGGGGACTAGCGGGGGTTTACGAGCAGTACTTC.

CDR3 residues: CASSLVTSGNYEQYF. The CDR3, as DNA: TGCGCCAGCAGCTTGGTTACTAGCGGGAACTACGAGCAGTACTTC. This chain joins TRBV5-1 and TRBJ2-5, with TRBD2 matching 10 bases. The DNA end favors TRBJ2-7, so the J call may be wrong. The CDR3 runs 15 residues. CDR1 and CDR2 from the germline V gene are SGHRS and YFSETQ.

This clone was counted a few times. J is TRBJ1-1 and V is TRBV7-2, with 7 bases that match TRBD1. V shed 5 bases and J 4 bases; nucleotides not matched to a gene: 7. This CDR3 is built from 14 residues. In germline, CDR1 is SGHTA, CDR2 FQGNSA. The CDR3 sequence is CASSVTGVGTEAFF. The DNA of the CDR3 is TGTGCCAGCAGCGTTACAGGGGTGGGCACTGAAGCTTTCTTT.

The rearrangement links TRBV6-5 to TRBJ1-5; D remains ambiguous. The CDR3 sequence is 12 residues long. CDR1 and CDR2 (germline): MNHEY, SVGAGI. Trimming removed 0 bases from V and 10 bases from J, with 7 bases in between. CDR3 amino acids: CASSYSPPPQHF. The CDR3 DNA sequence: TGTGCCAGCAGTTACTCTCCCCCACCCCAGCATTTT.

The rearrangement links TRBV7-9 to TRBJ1-2, with D possibly matching TRBD1 (6 bases). This CDR3 has 12 amino acids. The V gene's germline CDR1 is SEHNR and CDR2 FQNEAQ (reference sequence). The ends were cut back, 8 bases at V and 8 bases at J, with 15 bases in the middle. CDR3 sequence: CASLSTGQGYTF. The CDR3 coding sequence is TGTGCCAGCTTAAGCACGGGACAAGGCTACACCTTC.

The chain links TRBV2 to TRBJ1-1; TRBD1 agrees at 8 bases. CDR3 length: 12 amino acids. V was clipped by 4 bases and J by 7 bases; unmatched bases: 2. From germline, CDR1 is SNHLY and CDR2 FYNNEI. The CDR3 DNA follows: TGTGCCAGCAGTGTAGACAGGGGTGAAGCTTTCTTT. Its protein product is CASSVDRGEAFF.

This clone has just a few counts. V gene TRBV18 combines with J gene TRBJ2-5; 9 bases align to TRBD1. In germline, CDR1 is KGHSH, CDR2 LQKENI. J lost 7 bases, V lost 3 bases, and 9 bases had no gene match. CDR3 size: 15 residues. The CDR3 DNA follows: TGTGCCAGCTCACCTTCTAGGACAGGGGTGGGGACCCAGTACTTC. Translating gives CASSPSRTGVGTQYF.

The gene calls are TRBV5-1 and TRBJ1-4, with TRBD1 matching 11 bases. With V trimmed by 4 bases and J by 7 bases, 6 bases remained unmatched. CDR1 and CDR2 (germline): SGHRS, YFSETQ. This CDR3 comprises 15 residues. This chain's CDR3 is CASSLDRGRGEKLFF. CDR3 DNA sequence: TGCGCCAGCAGCCTGGACAGGGGGCGCGGTGAAAAACTGTTTTTT.

V is TRBV5-4 and J is TRBJ2-3; 10 nucleotides line up with TRBD1. Germline CDR1 is SGHNT and CDR2 is YYREEE (reference sequence). Unmatched junction bases numbered 6, after V lost 3 bases and J lost 2 bases. The CDR3 consists of 16 residues. The CDR3 sequence is CASSSKTGGVTDTQYF. The CDR3 bases are TGTGCCAGCAGCTCTAAGACAGGGGGCGTCACAGATACGCAGTATTTT.

This CDR3 reads CASKIVQNTEAFF. Written as DNA, the CDR3 is TGTGCCAGCAAGATCGTACAGAACACTGAAGCTTTCTTT. The genes are TRBV2 and TRBJ1-1; unclear D gene. CDR3 length: 13 amino acids. Trimming took off 7 bases at V and 1 base at J, with 10 bases between the two ends. Germline-derived CDR1 and CDR2 are SNHLY and FYNNEI.